This record covers a single T cell receptor beta chain. The sample originates from a study of blood T cell repertoires in COVID-19. The length of the CDR3 is 14 residues. Trimming shortened V by 4 bases and J by 1 base, and 11 bases separated the two germline ends. Per germline, CDR1 SGHRS and CDR2 YFSETQ. Only in-frame clones appear in the TCRdb table, and some are missing; sequencing was by immunoSEQ multiplex PCR. The sample includes roughly 190,000 clones, approximately 85% of them seen just once. The chain combines TRBV5-1 with TRBJ1-1; possible D gene TRBD1, 5 bases. The TCR originated in a woman in her fifties or sixties with acute or convalescent COVID-19. Sequences were obtained from peripheral blood. The CDR3 DNA sequence: TGCGCCAGCAGCGCCGGGACTTCGAACACTGAAGCTTTCTTT. Protein: CASSAGTSNTEAFF.